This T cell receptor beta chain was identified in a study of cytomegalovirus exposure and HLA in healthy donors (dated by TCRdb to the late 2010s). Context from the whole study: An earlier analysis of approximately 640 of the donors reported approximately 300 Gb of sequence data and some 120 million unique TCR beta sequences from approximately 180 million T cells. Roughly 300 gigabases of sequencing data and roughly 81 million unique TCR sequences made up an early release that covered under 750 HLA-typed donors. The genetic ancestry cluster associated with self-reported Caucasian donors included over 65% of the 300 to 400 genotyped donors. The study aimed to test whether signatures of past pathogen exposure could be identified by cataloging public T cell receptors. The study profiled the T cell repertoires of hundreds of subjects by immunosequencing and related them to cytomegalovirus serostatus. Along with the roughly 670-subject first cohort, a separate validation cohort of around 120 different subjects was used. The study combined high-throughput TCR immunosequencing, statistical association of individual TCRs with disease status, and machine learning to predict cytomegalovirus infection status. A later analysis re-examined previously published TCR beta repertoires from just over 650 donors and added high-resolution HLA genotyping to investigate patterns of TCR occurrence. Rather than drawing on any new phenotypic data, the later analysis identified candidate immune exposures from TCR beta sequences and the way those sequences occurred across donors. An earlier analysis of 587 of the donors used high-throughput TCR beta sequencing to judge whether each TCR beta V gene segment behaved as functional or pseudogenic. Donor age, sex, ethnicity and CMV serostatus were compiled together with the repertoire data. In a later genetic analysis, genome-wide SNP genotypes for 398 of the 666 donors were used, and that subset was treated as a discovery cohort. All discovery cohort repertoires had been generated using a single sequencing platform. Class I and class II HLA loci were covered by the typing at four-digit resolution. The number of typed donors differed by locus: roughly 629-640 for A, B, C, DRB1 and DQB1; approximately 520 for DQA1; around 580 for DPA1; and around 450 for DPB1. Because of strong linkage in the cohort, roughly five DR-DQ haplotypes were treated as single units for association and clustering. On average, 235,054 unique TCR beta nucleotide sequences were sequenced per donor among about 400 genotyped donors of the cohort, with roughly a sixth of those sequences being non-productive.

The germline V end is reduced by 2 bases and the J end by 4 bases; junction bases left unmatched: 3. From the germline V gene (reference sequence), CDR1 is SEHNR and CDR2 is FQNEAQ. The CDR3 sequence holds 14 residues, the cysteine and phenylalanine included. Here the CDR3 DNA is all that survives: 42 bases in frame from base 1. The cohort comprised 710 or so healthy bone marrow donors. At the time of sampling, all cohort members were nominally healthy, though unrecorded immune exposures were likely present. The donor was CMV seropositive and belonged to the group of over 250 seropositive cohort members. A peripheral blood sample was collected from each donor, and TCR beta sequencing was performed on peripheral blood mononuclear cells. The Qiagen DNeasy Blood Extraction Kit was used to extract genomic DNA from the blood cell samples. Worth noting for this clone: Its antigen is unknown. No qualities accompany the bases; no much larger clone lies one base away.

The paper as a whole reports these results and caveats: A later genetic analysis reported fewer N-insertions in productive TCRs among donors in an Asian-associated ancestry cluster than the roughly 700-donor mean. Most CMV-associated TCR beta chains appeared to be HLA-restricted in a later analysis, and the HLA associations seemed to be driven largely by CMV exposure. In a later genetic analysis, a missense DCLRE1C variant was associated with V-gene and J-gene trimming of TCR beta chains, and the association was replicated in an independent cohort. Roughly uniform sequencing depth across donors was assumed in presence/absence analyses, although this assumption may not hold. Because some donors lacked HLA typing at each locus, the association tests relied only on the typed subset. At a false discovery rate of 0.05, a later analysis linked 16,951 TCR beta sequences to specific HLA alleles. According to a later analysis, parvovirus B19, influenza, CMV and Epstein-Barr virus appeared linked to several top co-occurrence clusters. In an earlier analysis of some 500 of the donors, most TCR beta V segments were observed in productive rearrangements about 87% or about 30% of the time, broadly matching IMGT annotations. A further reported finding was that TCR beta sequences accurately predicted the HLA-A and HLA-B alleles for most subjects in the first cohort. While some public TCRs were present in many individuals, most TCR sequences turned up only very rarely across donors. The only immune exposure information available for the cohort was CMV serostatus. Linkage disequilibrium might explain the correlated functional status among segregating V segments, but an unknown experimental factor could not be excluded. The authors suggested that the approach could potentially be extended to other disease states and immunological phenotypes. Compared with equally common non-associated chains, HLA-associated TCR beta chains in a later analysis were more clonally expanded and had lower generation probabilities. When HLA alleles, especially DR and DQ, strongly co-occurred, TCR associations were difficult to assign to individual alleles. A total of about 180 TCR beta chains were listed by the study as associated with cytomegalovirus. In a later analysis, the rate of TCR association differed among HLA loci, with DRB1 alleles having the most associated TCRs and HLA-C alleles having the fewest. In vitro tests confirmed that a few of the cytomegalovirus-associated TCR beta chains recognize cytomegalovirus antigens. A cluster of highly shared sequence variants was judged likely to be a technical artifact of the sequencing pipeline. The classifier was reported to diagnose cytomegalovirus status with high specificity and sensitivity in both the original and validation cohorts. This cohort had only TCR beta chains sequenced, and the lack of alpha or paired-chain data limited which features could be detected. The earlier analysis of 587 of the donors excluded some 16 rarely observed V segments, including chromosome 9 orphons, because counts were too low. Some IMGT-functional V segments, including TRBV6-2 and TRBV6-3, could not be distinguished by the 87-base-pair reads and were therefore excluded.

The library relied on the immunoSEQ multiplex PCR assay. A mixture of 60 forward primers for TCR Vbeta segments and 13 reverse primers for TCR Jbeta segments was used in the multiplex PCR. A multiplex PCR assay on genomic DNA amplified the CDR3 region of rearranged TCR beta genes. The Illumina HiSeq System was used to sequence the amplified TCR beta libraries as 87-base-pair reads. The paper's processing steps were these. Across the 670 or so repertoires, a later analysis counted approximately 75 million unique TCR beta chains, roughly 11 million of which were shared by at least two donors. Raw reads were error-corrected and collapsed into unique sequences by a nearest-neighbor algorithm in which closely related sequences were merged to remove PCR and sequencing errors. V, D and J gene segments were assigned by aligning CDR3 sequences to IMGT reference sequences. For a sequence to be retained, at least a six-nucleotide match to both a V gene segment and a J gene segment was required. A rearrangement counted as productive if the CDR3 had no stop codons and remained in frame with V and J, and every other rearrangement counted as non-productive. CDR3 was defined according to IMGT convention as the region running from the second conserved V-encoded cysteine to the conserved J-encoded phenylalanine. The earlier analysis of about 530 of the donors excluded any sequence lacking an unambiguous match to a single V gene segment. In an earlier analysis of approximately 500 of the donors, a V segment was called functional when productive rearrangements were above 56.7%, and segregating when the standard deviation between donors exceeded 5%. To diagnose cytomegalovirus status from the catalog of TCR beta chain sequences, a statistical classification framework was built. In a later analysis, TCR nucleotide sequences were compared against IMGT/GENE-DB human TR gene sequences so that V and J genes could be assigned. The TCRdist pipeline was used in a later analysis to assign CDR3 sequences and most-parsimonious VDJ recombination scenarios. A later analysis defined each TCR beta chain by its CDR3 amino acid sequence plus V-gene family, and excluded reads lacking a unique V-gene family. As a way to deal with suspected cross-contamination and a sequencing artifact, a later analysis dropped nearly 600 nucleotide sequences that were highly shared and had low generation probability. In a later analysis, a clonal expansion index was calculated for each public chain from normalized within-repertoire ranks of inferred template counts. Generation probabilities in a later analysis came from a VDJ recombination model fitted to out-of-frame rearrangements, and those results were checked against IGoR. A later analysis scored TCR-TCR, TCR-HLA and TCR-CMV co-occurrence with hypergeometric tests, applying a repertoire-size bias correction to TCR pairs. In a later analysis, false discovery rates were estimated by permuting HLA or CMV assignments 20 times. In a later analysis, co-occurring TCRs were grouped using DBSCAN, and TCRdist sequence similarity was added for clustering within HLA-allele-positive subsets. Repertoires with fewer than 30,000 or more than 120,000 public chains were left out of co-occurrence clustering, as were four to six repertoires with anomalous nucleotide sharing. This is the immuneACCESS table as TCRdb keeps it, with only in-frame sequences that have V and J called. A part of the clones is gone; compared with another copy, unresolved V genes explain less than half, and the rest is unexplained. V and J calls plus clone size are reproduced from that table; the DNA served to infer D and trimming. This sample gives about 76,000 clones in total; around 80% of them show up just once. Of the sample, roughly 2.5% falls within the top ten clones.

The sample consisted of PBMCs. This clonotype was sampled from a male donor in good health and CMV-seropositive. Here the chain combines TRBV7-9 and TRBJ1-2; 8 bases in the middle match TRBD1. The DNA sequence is TGTGCCAGCAGCTTATCAGGGGGCGGCTATGGCTACACCTTC. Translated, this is CASSLSGGGYGYTF.